This T cell receptor (beta chain) was identified in a study of T-cell memory formation after mild COVID-19. Study-level information: TCR clusters mostly belonged to single donors.

CDR1 is SNHLY and CDR2 is FYNNEI in the germline V gene. Between the trimmed V and J ends, which lost 11 bases and 1 base, there was a span of 12 bases. This CDR3 has 13 amino acids. TCRdb reprocessed the 5' RACE reads via MiXCR and lists one record per CDR3 protein. The sample has around 190,000 distinct CDR3 sequences, roughly 20% seen once. This clonotype was detected only a few times. The antigen is not known. Findings and limits, study-wide: Several responding clones turned up in pre-infection memory, indicating that cross-reactive memory may have taken part.

Sequences were obtained from PBMCs or a T cell subset sorted from them (not recorded which). The clonotype originates from a man aged 18 to 35 who had mild COVID-19 (a few samples of this study predate the infection). Cell type and time point are not known. The V call is TRBV2, the J call TRBJ1-5; D not certain. The CDR3 nucleotides are TGTGCCGGAAGACCGAGCAGCAATCAGCCCCAGCATTTT. Its protein is CAGRPSSNQPQHF.